This T cell receptor beta chain came from a study of T cells in Graves' hyperthyroidism and ophthalmopathy. Study-level results: Model predictions of ophthalmopathy came a median approximately seven months before onset.

Regions amplified from RNA transcripts were the TCR beta CDR3 regions. The TCR CDR3 was amplified in a first-round RT-PCR using the HTBI primer set. One entry per CDR3 protein results from TCRdb running MiXCR on the multiplex PCR reads. The repertoire holds fewer than 650,000 distinct CDR3 sequences, with roughly 14% as singletons. Recently diagnosed hyperthyroidism of less than 2 months' duration affected patients aged 18 to 65. Extraction of PBMCs used 8 to 10 ml of fresh peripheral blood. The CDR3 length is 16 residues. CDR1 and CDR2 (germline): SGHTA, FQGTGA. Points on this clonotype: The antigen remains undetermined. This could be a read error, since a much larger clone is one nucleotide away.

The sequence was collected from a woman under 40 with Graves' hyperthyroidism that later progressed to Graves' ophthalmopathy. The chain employs TRBV7-3 and TRBJ1-4; 8 positions agree with TRBD1. The specimen was blood. The CDR3: CANSTPRGRGPEKLFF. CDR3 in DNA: TGTGCCAACAGCACCCCTCGGGGCAGGGGGCCTGAAAAACTGTTTTTT. Full variable domain (outside the CDR3, taken from reference TRBV7-3 and TRBJ1-4): GAGVSQTPSNKVTEKGKYVELRCDPISGHTALYWYRQSLGQGPEFLIYFQGTGAADDSGLPNDRFFAVRPEGSVSTLKIQRTERGDSAVYLCANSTPRGRGPEKLFFGSGTQLSVL.